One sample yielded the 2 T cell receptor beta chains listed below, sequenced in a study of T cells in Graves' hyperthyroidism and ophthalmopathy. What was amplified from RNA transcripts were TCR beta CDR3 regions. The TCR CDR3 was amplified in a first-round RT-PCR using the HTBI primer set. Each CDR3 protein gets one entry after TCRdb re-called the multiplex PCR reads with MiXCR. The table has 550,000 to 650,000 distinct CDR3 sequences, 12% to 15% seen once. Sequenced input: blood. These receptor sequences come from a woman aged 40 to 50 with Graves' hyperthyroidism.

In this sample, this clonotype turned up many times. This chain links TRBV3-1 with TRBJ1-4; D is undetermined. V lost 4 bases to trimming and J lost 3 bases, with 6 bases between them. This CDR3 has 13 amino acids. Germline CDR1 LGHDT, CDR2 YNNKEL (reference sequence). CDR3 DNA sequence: TGTGCCAGCAGCCCAGTGGCTAATGAAAAACTGTTTTTT. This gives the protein CASSPVANEKLFF. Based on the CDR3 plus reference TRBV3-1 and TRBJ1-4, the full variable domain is DTAVSQTPKYLVTQMGNDKSIKCEQNLGHDTMYWYKQDSKKFLKIMFSYNNKELIINETVPNRFSPKSPDKAHLNLHINSLELGDSAVYFCASSPVANEKLFFGSGTQLSVL.

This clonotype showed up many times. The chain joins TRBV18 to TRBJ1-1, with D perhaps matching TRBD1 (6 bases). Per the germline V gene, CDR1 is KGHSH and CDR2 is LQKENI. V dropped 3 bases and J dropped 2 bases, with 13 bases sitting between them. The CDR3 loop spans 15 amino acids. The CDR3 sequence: CASSPQQGSNTEAFF. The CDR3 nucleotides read TGTGCCAGCTCACCCCAACAGGGAAGTAACACTGAAGCTTTCTTT.